This is a list of T cell receptor beta chains from one sample in a study of T-cell reconstitution after alpha-beta-depleted transplantation in children. TCRdb reanalysed the PCR reads using MiXCR and keeps one entry per CDR3 protein. Among roughly 220,000 distinct CDR3 sequences, 12% were seen once, and the ten largest hold over 2.5%. Sample: PBMCs from the stem cell graft donor, taken from the stem cell graft. The receptor source for this set is a human donor who donated a stem cell graft to a child with acute lymphoblastic leukemia. The CDR3 runs from the conserved cysteine through the conserved F or W. D genes are given only for firm matches. The listing skips clone size in some rows; elsewhere it reads once, few, many or a size class.

cdr3_aa: CSAGTVNTEAFF
cdr3_nt: TGCAGCGCCGGGACAGTGAACACTGAAGCTTTCTTT
j_call: TRBJ1-1
v_call: TRBV29-1
d_call: TRBD1
clone_size: many

cdr3_aa: CAISDPQGGNEQFF
cdr3_nt: TGTGCCATCAGTGACCCGCAGGGCGGGAATGAGCAGTTCTTC
j_call: TRBJ2-1
v_call: TRBV10-3
d_call: NA
clone_size: many

cdr3_aa: CASSVAVEGGTEAFF
cdr3_nt: TGTGCCAGCAGCGTAGCGGTGGAGGGGGGCACTGAAGCTTTCTTT
j_call: TRBJ1-1
v_call: TRBV9
d_call: NA
clone_size: many

cdr3_aa: CAWSSRGGDTEAFF
cdr3_nt: TGTGCCTGGAGTTCCCGGGGAGGGGACACTGAAGCTTTCTTT
j_call: TRBJ1-1
v_call: TRBV30
d_call: NA
clone_size: NA

cdr3_aa: CASSLSGLNYEQYF
cdr3_nt: TGTGCCAGCAGCTTGAGCGGTCTTAACTACGAGCAGTACTTC
j_call: TRBJ2-7
v_call: TRBV5-6
d_call: NA
clone_size: many

cdr3_aa: CAISGPPHPAYEQYF
cdr3_nt: TGTGCCATCAGTGGGCCCCCCCATCCCGCCTACGAGCAGTACTTC
j_call: TRBJ2-7
v_call: TRBV10-3
d_call: NA
clone_size: NA

cdr3_aa: CASSSRQGGVDGYTF
cdr3_nt: TGTGCCAGCAGTTCGCGTCAGGGGGGCGTCGATGGCTACACCTTC
j_call: TRBJ1-2
v_call: TRBV27
d_call: TRBD1
clone_size: many

cdr3_aa: CSARDRLWQPNEKLFF
cdr3_nt: TGCAGTGCTAGAGATCGTCTTTGGCAGCCTAATGAAAAACTGTTTTTT
j_call: TRBJ1-4
v_call: TRBV20-1
d_call: NA
clone_size: many

cdr3_aa: CSARGILSYEQYF
cdr3_nt: TGCAGTGCTAGAGGAATCTTATCCTACGAGCAGTACTTC
j_call: TRBJ2-7
v_call: TRBV20-1
d_call: NA
clone_size: many

cdr3_aa: CASSPGFPPLHF
cdr3_nt: TGCGCCAGCAGCCCAGGTTTTCCACCCCTCCACTTT
j_call: TRBJ1-6
v_call: TRBV5-1
d_call: NA
clone_size: many

cdr3_aa: CASSYSEIGNTEAFF
cdr3_nt: TGTGCCAGCAGTTACTCGGAGATTGGGAACACTGAAGCTTTCTTT
j_call: TRBJ1-1
v_call: TRBV6-5
d_call: NA
clone_size: many

cdr3_aa: CASSFQGTGTEAFF
cdr3_nt: TGTGCCAGCAGTTTTCAGGGGACGGGCACTGAAGCTTTCTTT
j_call: TRBJ1-1
v_call: TRBV12-3/TRBV12-4
d_call: NA
clone_size: many

cdr3_aa: CASSLGSGLPYEQYF
cdr3_nt: TGTGCCAGCAGTTTAGGGTCTGGACTCCCTTACGAGCAGTACTTC
j_call: TRBJ2-7
v_call: TRBV12-3/TRBV12-4
d_call: NA
clone_size: many

cdr3_aa: CASSLGTPTTYGYTF
cdr3_nt: TGTGCCAGCAGTTTAGGGACGCCCACTACCTATGGCTACACCTTC
j_call: TRBJ1-2
v_call: TRBV28
d_call: NA
clone_size: many

cdr3_aa: CASSLLSLTNYGYTF
cdr3_nt: TGTGCCAGCTCACTCTTGTCGTTAACTAACTATGGCTACACCTTC
j_call: TRBJ1-2
v_call: TRBV18
d_call: NA
clone_size: many

cdr3_aa: CSAQWGQGLSGANVLTF
cdr3_nt: TGCAGTGCTCAATGGGGACAGGGCCTCTCTGGGGCCAACGTCCTGACTTTC
j_call: TRBJ2-6
v_call: TRBV20-1
d_call: TRBD1
clone_size: many

cdr3_aa: CASSTGQGVGAQHF
cdr3_nt: TGTGCCAGCAGTACCGGACAGGGAGTAGGAGCCCAGCATTTT
j_call: TRBJ1-5
v_call: TRBV12-3/TRBV12-4
d_call: TRBD1
clone_size: NA